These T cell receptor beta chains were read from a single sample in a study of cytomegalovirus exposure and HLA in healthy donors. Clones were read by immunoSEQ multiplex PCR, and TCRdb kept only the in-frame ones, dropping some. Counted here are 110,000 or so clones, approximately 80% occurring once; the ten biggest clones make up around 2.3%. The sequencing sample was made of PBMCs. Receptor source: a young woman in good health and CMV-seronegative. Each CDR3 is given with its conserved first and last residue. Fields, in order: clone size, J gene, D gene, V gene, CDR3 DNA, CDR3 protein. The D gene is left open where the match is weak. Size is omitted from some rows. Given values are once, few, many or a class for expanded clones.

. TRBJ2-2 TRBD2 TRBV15 TGTGCCACCAGCAGAGAAGGAGCGGGAGGGCCCCCCGGGGAGCTGTTTTTT CATSREGAGGPPGELFF
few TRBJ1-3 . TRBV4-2 TGTGCCAGCAGCCATAAACAGGGTACCGACACCATATATTTT CASSHKQGTDTIYF
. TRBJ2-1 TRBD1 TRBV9 TGTGCCAGCAGCGCCGACAGGGGGGGCAATGAGCAGTTCTTC CASSADRGGNEQFF
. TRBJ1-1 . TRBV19 TGTGCCAGTAGTATGATTGGGGCCTCTGAAGCTTTCTTT CASSMIGASEAFF
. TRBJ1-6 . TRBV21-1 TGTGCCAGCAGCAGGACAGGGGTTTCACCCCTCCACTTT CASSRTGVSPLHF
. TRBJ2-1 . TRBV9 TGTGCCAGCAGCGTATCCGGAGTGCCCGAATTGGGGCAGTTCTTC CASSVSGVPELGQFF
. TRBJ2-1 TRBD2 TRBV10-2 TGCGCCACCGTCGTAGGCCGCGGGGGGGCCCATAACAATGAGCAGTTCTTC CATVVGRGGAHNNEQFF
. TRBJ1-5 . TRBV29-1 TGCAGCGTTGGAGAGGAGAATCAGCCCCAGCATTTT CSVGEENQPQHF
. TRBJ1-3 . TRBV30 TGTGCCTGGAATGCAGGGATGATAGGAAACACCATATATTTT CAWNAGMIGNTIYF
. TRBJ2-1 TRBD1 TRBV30 TGCGCCTGGGCTTCGGAAACAGGGGCCTACAATGAGCAGTTCTTC CAWASETGAYNEQFF
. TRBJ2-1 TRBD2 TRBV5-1 TGCGCCAGCGGGACTAGCGCCGTATCGTTCTCCTACAATGAGCAGTTCTTC CASGTSAVSFSYNEQFF
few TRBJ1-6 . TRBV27 TGTGCCAGCAGGTTGATTAGCTCCTATAATTCACCCCTCCACTTT CASRLISSYNSPLHF
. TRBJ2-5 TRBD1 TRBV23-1 TGCGCCAGCAGTCAACACAGGGGGGAAAGAGAGACCCAGTACTTC CASSQHRGERETQYF
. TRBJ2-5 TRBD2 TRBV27 TGTGCCAGCATGGGTAGCGGGGGTTGGGAGGAGACCCAGTACTTC CASMGSGGWEETQYF
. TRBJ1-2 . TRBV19 TGTGCCAGTAGTCCCAGGGGAGGGTATGGCTACACCTTC CASSPRGGYGYTF
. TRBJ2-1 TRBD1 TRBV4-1 TGCGCCAGCAGCCAAGCGGGGGGACAGGGGGCTGACAATGAGCAGTTCTTC CASSQAGGQGADNEQFF
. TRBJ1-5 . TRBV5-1 TGCGCCAGCAGCTTGGATCAGAATCAGCCCCAGCATTTT CASSLDQNQPQHF
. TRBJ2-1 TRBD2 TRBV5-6 TGTGCCAGCAGACCCCGGACTAGCGGGACATACAATGAGCAGTTCTTC CASRPRTSGTYNEQFF
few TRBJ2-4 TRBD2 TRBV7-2 TGTGCCAGCACCCCACTTCGGACTAGCGGGAGTGGGGGCATTCAGTACTTC CASTPLRTSGSGGIQYF
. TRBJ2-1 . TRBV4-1 TGCGCCAGCAGCCAAGTGGGAGGATGGAATGAGCAGTTCTTC CASSQVGGWNEQFF
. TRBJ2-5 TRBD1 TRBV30 TGTGCCTGGAGTGCCCCGGGACAGGGTCAAGAGACCCAGTACTTC CAWSAPGQGQETQYF
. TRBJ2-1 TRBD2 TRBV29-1 TGCAGCGCAGCGACTAGCGGAACGGCACAGGGGCAGTTCTTC CSAATSGTAQGQFF
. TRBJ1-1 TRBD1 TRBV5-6 TGTGCCAGCAGCGGAGGTTGGGGACAGGGAAACACTGAAGCTTTCTTT CASSGGWGQGNTEAFF
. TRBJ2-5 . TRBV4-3 TGCGCCAGCAGCCAAGATTCTTCAGGGCTGGAGACCCAGTACTTC CASSQDSSGLETQYF
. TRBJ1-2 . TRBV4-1 TGCGCCAGCAGCCAAGTTCCACAGGGTGGGGTCATGGGGGGCTACACCTTC CASSQVPQGGVMGGYTF
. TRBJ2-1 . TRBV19 TGTGCCAGTAGCCAGGGGACAACCACCTACAATGAGCAGTTCTTC CASSQGTTTYNEQFF
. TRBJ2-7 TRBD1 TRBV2 TGTGCCACTACGGGACAGGGTGGTGGCTACGAGCAGTACTTC CATTGQGGGYEQYF
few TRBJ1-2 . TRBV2 TGTGCCAGCAGTGCGGAGCTTAACTATGGCTACACCTTC CASSAELNYGYTF
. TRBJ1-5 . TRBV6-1 TGTGCCAGCATGAGCACAGGCCCGTCGCCCCAGCATTTT CASMSTGPSPQHF
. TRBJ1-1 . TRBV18 TGTGCCAGCTCACGACTGGAGAACACTGAAGCTTTCTTT CASSRLENTEAFF
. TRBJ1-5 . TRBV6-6 TGTGCCAGCAGAAACAGACCGACAGAGCCCCAGCATTTT CASRNRPTEPQHF
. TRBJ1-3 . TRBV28 TGTGCCAGCAATACTCGACGCTTTGGGCCTCCCTCTGGAAACACCATATATTTT CASNTRRFGPPSGNTIYF
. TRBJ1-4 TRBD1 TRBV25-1 TGTGCCACCATACCCGGGACAGTGAATGAAAAACTGTTTTTT CATIPGTVNEKLFF
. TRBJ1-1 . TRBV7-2 TGTGCCAGCAGTCCCCAGGGGCAAGGTGAAGCTTTCTTT CASSPQGQGEAFF
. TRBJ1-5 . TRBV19 TGTGCCAGTAGTATCCTTAGCGGGACTGACAGTAGGAATCAGCCCCAGCATTTT CASSILSGTDSRNQPQHF
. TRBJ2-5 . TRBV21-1 TGTGCCAGCAGCAAAGAGGGTACAGGGGGAGGAAAGACCCAGTACTTC CASSKEGTGGGKTQYF
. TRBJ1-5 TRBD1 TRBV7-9 TGTGCCAGCAGCTTCGTTGGGACAGGGGTTTTTGGTCAGCCCCAGCATTTT CASSFVGTGVFGQPQHF
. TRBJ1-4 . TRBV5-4 TGTGCCAGCAGCTTGGGAGCTCAGCGGGGGGATGGAAAACTGTTTTTT CASSLGAQRGDGKLFF
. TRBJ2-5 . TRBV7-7 TGTGCCAGCAGCTTAGGGACTTTCCAAGAGACCCAGTACTTC CASSLGTFQETQYF
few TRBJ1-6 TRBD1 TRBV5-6 TGTGCCAGCAGCTGGACAGGGGATTCACCCCTCCACTTT CASSWTGDSPLHF
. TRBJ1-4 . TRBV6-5 TGTGCCAGCAGTTATGGAGGGGCGTCGGGTGAAAAACTGTTTTTT CASSYGGASGEKLFF
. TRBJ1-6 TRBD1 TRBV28 TGTGCCAGCGGCTTGGGACAGACTAATAATTCACCCCTCCACTTT CASGLGQTNNSPLHF
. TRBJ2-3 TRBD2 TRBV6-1 TGTGCCAGCAGTGAGGTTGCGGGGGGCACAGATACGCAGTATTTT CASSEVAGGTDTQYF
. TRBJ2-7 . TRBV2 TGTGCCAGCAGTGAAGTCCAGTCCGAGCAGTACTTC CASSEVQSEQYF
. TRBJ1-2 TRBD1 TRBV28 TGTGCCAGCAGACAGACAGGGGACCGGCGCTATGGCTACACCTTC CASRQTGDRRYGYTF
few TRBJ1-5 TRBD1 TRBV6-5 TGTGCCAGCAGCCCGGACAGGTTGGGCAATCAGCCCCAGCATTTT CASSPDRLGNQPQHF
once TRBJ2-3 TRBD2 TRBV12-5 TGTGCTAGTGGTCCCCTAGCGGGGGCAGGAGATACGCAGTATTTT CASGPLAGAGDTQYF
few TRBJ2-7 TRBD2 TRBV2 TGTGCCAGCAACCCAGCGGGAGGGTCCTACGAGCAGTACTTC CASNPAGGSYEQYF
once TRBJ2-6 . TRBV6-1 TGTGCCAGCAGACGGTCGAACTCTGGGGCCAACGTCCTGACTTTC CASRRSNSGANVLTF
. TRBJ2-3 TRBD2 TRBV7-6 TGTGCCAGCAGCTTACCTAGCGGGGTGGTAGCTACGCAGTATTTT CASSLPSGVVATQYF
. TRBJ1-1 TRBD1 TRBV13 TGTGCCAGCAGCTTCTTACAGGGGGCGCGTACTGAAGCTTTCTTT CASSFLQGARTEAFF
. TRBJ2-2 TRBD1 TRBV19 TGTGCCAGTAGTAACCCCTCCGGACAGGATGACACCGGGGAGCTGTTTTTT CASSNPSGQDDTGELFF
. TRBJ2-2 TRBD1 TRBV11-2 TGTGCCAGCAGCTTAGACGCCAGGGGGCCCGGGGAGCTGTTTTTT CASSLDARGPGELFF
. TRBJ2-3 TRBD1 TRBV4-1 TGCGCCAGCAGACAAGGAGCAGGGGGCGGCACAGATACGCAGTATTTT CASRQGAGGGTDTQYF
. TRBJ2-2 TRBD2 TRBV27 TGTGCCAGCAGTCCCCCGGGACTAGCCTACACCGGGGAGCTGTTTTTT CASSPPGLAYTGELFF
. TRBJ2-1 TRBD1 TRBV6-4 TGTGCCAGCAGTGACGGGACAGGGTACAATGAGCAGTTCTTC CASSDGTGYNEQFF
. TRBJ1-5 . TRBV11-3 TGTGCCAGCAGCGTCAGGGGAGATCAGCCCCAGCATTTT CASSVRGDQPQHF
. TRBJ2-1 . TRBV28 TGTGCCTCGGGGGAGACAATACTATACAGTGAGCAGTTCTTC CASGETILYSEQFF
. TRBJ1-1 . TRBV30 TGTGCCTGGAGTAGGGAGAAGGCTGAAGCTTTCTTT CAWSREKAEAFF
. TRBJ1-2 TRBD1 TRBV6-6 TGTGCCAGCGAGGGACAGTTGCTTGACTACACCTTC CASEGQLLDYTF